Included here is one TCR beta chain sequence, with context. The antigen remains undetermined. Random-hexamer reverse transcription was applied to about 0.45 to 1 ug RNA. The immunoSEQ assay covered 54 Vbeta and 13 Jbeta segments for CDR3. TCRdb analysed the immunoSEQ multiplex PCR reads with MiXCR anew, one entry per CDR3 protein. Of about 150,000 distinct CDR3 sequences listed, approximately 96% were seen once; the top ten hold 0.15% to 0.2%. This specimen belongs to a study of CD8 T cells in Susac syndrome. With 4 bases clipped from V and 2 bases from J, the junction kept 5 bases outside the gene matches. The CDR3 runs 15 residues. The germline V gene has CDR1 SGHRS and CDR2 YFSETQ. Study-level points and caveats: No clonal expansion appeared among CD4+ T cells in Susac patients.

Source material: CD4+ T cells from PBMCs. This TCR was sampled from a human donor with Susac syndrome. The chain links TRBV5-1 to TRBJ2-2, with 7 bases identical to TRBD1. CDR3 sequence (DNA): TGCGCCAGCAGCCCGGGACAGCTCAACACCGGGGAGCTGTTTTTT. Protein: CASSPGQLNTGELFF.